This T cell receptor beta chain stems from a study of blood T cell repertoires in COVID-19. Study overall: Nucleic acid was either cDNA or gDNA, and it came from T cells, B-cell-depleted T cells, or PBMCs.

The repertoire was sequenced with immunoSEQ multiplex PCR; TCRdb's copy has only in-frame clones and lacks some. The table has fewer than 200,000 clones, approximately 80% seen once; the top ten hold 10% to 15%. Unmatched junction bases numbered 6, after V lost 2 bases and J lost 5 bases. The CDR3 is 15 residues long. Looked up from germline, CDR1 is MDHEN and CDR2 is SYDVKM. The source of this sequence is a woman over 75 with COVID-19, enrolled during active disease. The chain has TRBV28 and TRBJ2-7, with 10 bases identical to TRBD2. The sample was peripheral blood. Here the CDR3 DNA reads TGTGCCAGCAGTTTAGGTGGGACTAGCGATCACGAGCAGTACTTC. Translated, it gives CASSLGGTSDHEQYF. Based on the CDR3 plus reference TRBV28 and TRBJ2-7, the full variable domain is DVKVTQSSRYLVKRTGEKVFLECVQDMDHENMFWYRQDPGLGLRLIYFSYDVKMKEKGDIPEGYSVSREKKERFSLILESASTNQTSMYLCASSLGGTSDHEQYFGPGTRLTVT.